This TCR beta chain stems from a study of Ad26.COV2.S vaccination and SARS-CoV-2 variants. Study in general: Once, or twice with 56 days between doses, Ad26.COV2.S was given intramuscularly.

The CDR3 runs 14 residues. Looked up from germline, CDR1 is SGHAT and CDR2 is FQNNGV. Trimming removed 8 bases at V and 0 bases at J, with 13 bases between. Profiling relied on immunoSEQ multiplex PCR, and the TCRdb table lists in-frame clones only, not all of them. The sample lists about 350,000 clones; approximately 90% were seen once. Study-wide findings and caveats: Vaccine recipients had higher spike-specific TCR breadth than placebo recipients.

Treatment: 15 to 20 received Ad26.COV2.S at low or high dose, single or two shots; five or six received placebo; per-sample allocation not given. Day 63 after the first injection of vaccine or placebo was the sampling time. Recruitment in Boston yielded a donor of adult age, 18-55 years. Its platform was an Ad26 vector, and its expressed antigen was Wuhan-strain SARS-CoV-2 spike. Remarks on this clone: Its specificity is unknown.

This sequence originates from a person between 18 and 65 years old who received the Ad26.COV2.S COVID-19 vaccine or a placebo. Material: peripheral blood, obtained in a trial of Ad26.COV2.S vaccine versus placebo. This rearrangement joins TRBV11-2 to TRBJ1-1; D remains unclear. CDR3: CASPSVEMNTEAFF. DNA of the CDR3: TGTGCCAGCCCCTCCGTTGAGATGAACACTGAAGCTTTCTTT.